The 19 T cell receptor beta chains in this list originate from one sample, sequenced in a study of glioma-infiltrating T cells after dendritic cell vaccination (dated by TCRdb to between 2015 and 2016). Preparation of the library involved the immunoSEQ multiplex PCR assay. TCRdb retrieved this table from immuneACCESS and kept in-frame rearrangements only. Not all clones are present; in checked studies, unresolved V genes account for under half, and no reason is known for the remainder. In this sample the table shows tens of thousands of clones, 85% of which occur a single time. The ten largest account for just under 3% of the sample. Specimen: blood, collected before dendritic cell vaccination. These receptors came from a human donor with glioblastoma.

The J gene is TRBJ1-2, the V gene TRBV5-1; 8 positions match TRBD1. Germline loops: CDR1 SGHRS, CDR2 YFSETQ. The CDR3 loop spans 16 amino acids. The trim removed 4 bases at V and 2 bases at J, leaving 10 bases unmatched. CDR3 DNA: TGCGCCAGCAGCCCAGGGACAGGACCCCTAAACTATGGCTACACCTTC. Residues: CASSPGTGPLNYGYTF. Based on the CDR3 plus reference TRBV5-1 and TRBJ1-2, the full variable domain is KAGVTQTPRYLIKTRGQQVTLSCSPISGHRSVSWYQQTPGQGLQFLFEYFSETQRNKGNFPGRFSGRQFSNSRSEMNVSTLELGDSALYLCASSPGTGPLNYGYTFGSGTRLTVV.

This chain connects TRBV20-1 to TRBJ2-7; maybe TRBD2 (5 bases). Germline V gene sequence: CDR1 DFQATT, CDR2 SNEGSKA (reference sequence). The length of the CDR3 is 11 residues. Trimming pared 5 bases from V and 6 bases from J, leaving 11 bases between. CDR3 DNA sequence: TGCAGTGCTCCACGAGGGCGCGAGCAGTACTTC. It yields the protein CSAPRGREQYF.

CDR3 residues: CASSLWGQSNTEAFF. The CDR3 DNA follows: TGCGCCAGCAGCTTGTGGGGACAGTCCAACACTGAAGCTTTCTTT. This sequence joins TRBV5-1 and TRBJ1-1; TRBD1 agrees at 7 bases. Germline V lookup: CDR1 SGHRS, CDR2 YFSETQ. This CDR3 comprises 15 residues. V trimming: 1 base; J trimming: 2 bases; junction bases outside the gene matches: 5.

The CDR3, as DNA: TGTGCCAGCTCTCCCCAGGGGGAGTATGGCTACACCTTC. Its translation: CASSPQGEYGYTF. The rearrangement links TRBV18 to TRBJ1-2, with 7 bases fitting TRBD1. In germline, CDR1 is KGHSH, CDR2 LQKENI. The junction had 6 bases not matched to a gene; V was cut back by 6 bases and J by 5 bases. The CDR3 is 13 residues long.

The CDR3 is CASSAQGNSNQPQHF. The CDR3 coding sequence is TGTGCCAGCAGTGCCCAGGGTAATAGCAATCAGCCCCAGCATTTT. The rearrangement links TRBV2 to TRBJ1-5, with D perhaps TRBD1 (5 bases). The V end lost 4 bases, the J end lost 0 bases, and 10 bases lay between the germline ends. Germline CDR1 and CDR2: SNHLY and FYNNEI. CDR3 length equals 15 residues.

The CDR3 region has the DNA TGCGCCAGCAGCCAGGTACAGGGAGTCGGAAACACCATATATTTT. This gives the protein CASSQVQGVGNTIYF. The chain is built from TRBV4-3 and TRBJ1-3; D perhaps matches TRBD1 (6 bases). The CDR3 runs 15 residues. Germline V gene data show CDR1 as LGHNA and CDR2 as YSLEER. V was pared by 3 bases and J by 4 bases, with 13 bases between.

The chain recombines TRBV6-5 with TRBJ1-2, with TRBD1 matching over 7 bases. CDR1 is MNHEY, CDR2 SVGAGI, per germline. The CDR3 extends over 16 amino acids. Germline trimming cut 3 bases from V and 5 bases from J; bases unmatched to any gene: 12. The CDR3 DNA sequence: TGTGCCAGCAGTTATGTGGCAGGGGGTAGAGTGTATGGCTACACCTTC. Its translation is CASSYVAGGRVYGYTF.

This clone was picked up one time. This sequence joins TRBV5-6 and TRBJ2-3; 8 bases fit TRBD2. The V and J ends lost 3 bases and 9 bases, in that order; junction bases with no gene match: 3. Germline V lookup: CDR1 SGHDT, CDR2 YYEEEE. CDR3 length: 12 amino acids. DNA of the CDR3: TGTGCCAGCAGCTCCGGGGGGGACACGCAGTATTTT. Translation: CASSSGGDTQYF. Looking up the rest from reference TRBV5-6 and TRBJ2-3 gives the full variable domain: DAGVTQSPTHLIKTRGQQVTLRCSPKSGHDTVSWYQQALGQGPQFIFQYYEEEERQRGNFPDRFSGHQFPNYSSELNVNALLLGDSALYLCASSSGGDTQYFGPGTRLTVL.

The V and J genes are TRBV5-1 and TRBJ2-7; the D is unclear. Germline lookup yields CDR1 SGHRS and CDR2 YFSETQ. The CDR3 length is 12 residues. V gave up 4 bases and J gave up 7 bases, with 12 bases separating them. The CDR3 protein is CASSLNSREQYF. In DNA, the CDR3 is TGCGCCAGCAGCCTAAACTCGCGAGAGCAGTACTTC. Variable domain in full (rest from reference TRBV5-1 and TRBJ2-7): KAGVTQTPRYLIKTRGQQVTLSCSPISGHRSVSWYQQTPGQGLQFLFEYFSETQRNKGNFPGRFSGRQFSNSRSEMNVSTLELGDSALYLCASSLNSREQYFGPGTRLTVT.

V is TRBV10-3 and J is TRBJ2-7, with TRBD1 matching 10 bases. With V trimmed by 6 bases and J by 7 bases, 9 bases remained unmatched. Germline CDR1 and CDR2: ENHRY and SYGVKD. The CDR3 runs 14 residues. The CDR3 region has the DNA TGTGCCATCAGCCGGGACAGGGGTTTTTCGGAGCAGTACTTC. It specifies CAISRDRGFSEQYF.

The rearrangement links TRBV6-6 to TRBJ2-1; 10 bases are shared with TRBD2. This CDR3 region has 14 residues. Germline assignment: CDR1 MNHNY and CDR2 SVGAGI (reference sequence). V lost 5 bases, J lost 2 bases, and 0 bases stayed unmatched. The CDR3 coding sequence is TGTGCCAGCAGTCTAGCGGGGGCCTACAATGAGCAGTTCTTC. It yields the protein CASSLAGAYNEQFF.

The table lists this clone with a few counts. The chain recombines TRBV29-1 with TRBJ2-5, with TRBD2 matching over 7 bases. Germline CDR1 is SQVTM and CDR2 is ANQGSEA. This CDR3 has 12 residues. With 7 bases clipped from V and 5 bases from J, the junction kept 7 bases outside the gene matches. CDR3 sequence reads: CSAVPGGETQYF. The CDR3 DNA is TGCAGCGCTGTCCCCGGGGGGGAGACCCAGTACTTC.

CDR3 nucleotide sequence: TGTGCCAGCTCACTTTACCCGGGATCCTCCTACAATGAGCAGTTCTTC. Its protein product is CASSLYPGSSYNEQFF. This rearrangement joins TRBV18 to TRBJ2-1; a possible D gene is TRBD2 (5 bases). This CDR3 has 16 residues. V lost 4 bases and J lost 0, with 13 bases in between. Germline-derived CDR1 and CDR2 are KGHSH and LQKENI.

The CDR3 nucleotides are TGCAGCGGTTCCGGGACAGGAGGCTACACCTTC. It encodes CSGSGTGGYTF. The chain has TRBV29-1 and TRBJ1-2, with TRBD1 matching over 8 bases. The germline V gene has CDR1 SQVTM and CDR2 ANQGSEA. This CDR3 is built from 11 residues. The V and J ends lost 7 bases and 8 bases, in that order; junction bases with no gene match: 6.

There are a few counts of this clone. This chain connects TRBV2 to TRBJ1-2; D is possibly TRBD1 (6 bases). V was shortened by 4 bases and J by 3 bases, with 9 bases between the two germline ends. Germline CDR1 and CDR2: SNHLY and FYNNEI. The CDR3 spans 13 residues. For the CDR3, the DNA is TGTGCCAGCAGTGCTCGGACAGACTATGGCTACACCTTC. The encoded protein is CASSARTDYGYTF.

The CDR3 loop is CASRGLRDYTEAFF. DNA for the CDR3: TGTGCCAGCAGGGGGCTCCGGGACTACACTGAAGCTTTCTTT. This chain joins TRBV2 and TRBJ1-1; possible D gene TRBD1, 5 bases. The CDR3 runs 14 residues. V lost 6 bases and J 3 bases, leaving 14 bases between the germline ends. CDR1 is SNHLY, CDR2 FYNNEI, per germline.

V gene TRBV2 combines with J gene TRBJ1-4; 11 bases are shared with TRBD1. With V trimmed by 8 bases and J by 4 bases, 6 bases remained unmatched. The germline V gene encodes CDR1 SNHLY and CDR2 FYNNEI. This CDR3 has 15 amino acids. The CDR3 nucleotides read TGTGCCAGCTCTGGACAGGGGGCTGTTAATGAAAAACTGTTTTTT. The encoded protein is CASSGQGAVNEKLFF.

The genes are TRBV18 and TRBJ2-7; TRBD2 matches 9 bases. CDR3 length: 14 residues. V dropped 3 bases and J dropped 2; count of bases not matched to a gene: 2. The germline V gene encodes CDR1 KGHSH and CDR2 LQKENI. DNA of the CDR3: TGTGCCAGCTCACCTGGACTAGCGACCTACGAGCAGTACTTC. It codes for CASSPGLATYEQYF.

The chain recombines TRBV25-1 with TRBJ2-2, with D possibly TRBD2 on 5 matching bases. Trimming left V 3 bases short and J 3 bases short, with 14 bases between. CDR1 and CDR2 from the germline V gene are MGHDK and SYGVNS. CDR3 length: 16 residues. For the CDR3, the DNA is TGTGCCAGCAGTGATCTCATGCTGGGAGACACCGGGGAGCTGTTTTTT. This codes for CASSDLMLGDTGELFF.